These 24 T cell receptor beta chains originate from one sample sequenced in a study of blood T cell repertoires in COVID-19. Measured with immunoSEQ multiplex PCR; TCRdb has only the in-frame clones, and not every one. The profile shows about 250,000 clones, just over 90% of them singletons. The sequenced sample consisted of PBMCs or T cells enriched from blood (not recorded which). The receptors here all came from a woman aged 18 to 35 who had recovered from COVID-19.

The CDR3 nucleotides are TGTGCCAGCAGCCGCTTACCCGGGACAGCCACCGAGGGGGCGACTGAAGCTTTCTTT. Protein product: CASSRLPGTATEGATEAFF. The chain employs TRBV27 and TRBJ1-1; 7 nucleotides line up with TRBD1. The V segment lost 6 bases and the J segment 5 bases; nucleotides outside the gene matches: 24. Per germline, CDR1 MNHEY and CDR2 SMNVEV (reference sequence). CDR3 length equals 19 residues.

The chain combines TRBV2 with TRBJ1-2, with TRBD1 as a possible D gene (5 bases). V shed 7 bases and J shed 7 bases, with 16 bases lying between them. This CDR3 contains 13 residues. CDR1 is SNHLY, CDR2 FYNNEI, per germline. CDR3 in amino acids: CASNVVQAGGYTF. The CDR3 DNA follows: TGTGCCAGCAACGTGGTACAGGCCGGTGGCTACACCTTC. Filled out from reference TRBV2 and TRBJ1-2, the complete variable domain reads EPEVTQTPSHQVTQMGQEVILRCVPISNHLYFYWYRQILGQKVEFLVSFYNNEISEKSEIFDDQFSVERPDGSNFTLKIRSTKLEDSAMYFCASNVVQAGGYTFGSGTRLTVV.

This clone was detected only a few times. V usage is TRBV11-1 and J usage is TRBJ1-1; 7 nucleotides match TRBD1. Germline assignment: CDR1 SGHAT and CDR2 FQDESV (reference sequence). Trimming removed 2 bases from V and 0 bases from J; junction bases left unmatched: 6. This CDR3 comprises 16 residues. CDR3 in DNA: TGTGCCAGCAGCTTATGGGACAGCTTAATGAACACTGAAGCTTTCTTT. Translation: CASSLWDSLMNTEAFF.

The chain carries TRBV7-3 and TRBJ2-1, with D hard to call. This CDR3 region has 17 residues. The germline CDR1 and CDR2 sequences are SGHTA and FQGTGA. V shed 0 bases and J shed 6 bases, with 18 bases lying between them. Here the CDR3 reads CASSLTPVNTRPNEQFF. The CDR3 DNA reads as TGTGCCAGCAGCTTAACTCCAGTTAACACCCGCCCCAATGAGCAGTTCTTC.

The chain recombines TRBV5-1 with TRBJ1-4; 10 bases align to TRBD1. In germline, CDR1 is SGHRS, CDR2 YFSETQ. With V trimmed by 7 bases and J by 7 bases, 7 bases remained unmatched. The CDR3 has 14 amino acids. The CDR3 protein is CASGTDRGGEKLFF. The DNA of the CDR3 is TGCGCCAGCGGTACGGACAGGGGGGGTGAAAAACTGTTTTTT. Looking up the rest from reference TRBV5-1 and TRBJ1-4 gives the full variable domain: KAGVTQTPRYLIKTRGQQVTLSCSPISGHRSVSWYQQTPGQGLQFLFEYFSETQRNKGNFPGRFSGRQFSNSRSEMNVSTLELGDSALYLCASGTDRGGEKLFFGSGTQLSVL.

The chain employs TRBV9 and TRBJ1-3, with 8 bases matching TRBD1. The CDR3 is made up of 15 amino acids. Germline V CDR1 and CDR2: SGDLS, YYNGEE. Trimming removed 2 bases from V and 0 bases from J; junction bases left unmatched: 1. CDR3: CASSVDRGSGNTIYF. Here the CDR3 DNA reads TGTGCCAGCAGCGTCGACAGGGGCTCTGGAAACACCATATATTTT. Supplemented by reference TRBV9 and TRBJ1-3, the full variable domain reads DSGVTQTPKHLITATGQRVTLRCSPRSGDLSVYWYQQSLDQGLQFLIQYYNGEERAKGNILERFSAQQFPDLHSELNLSSLELGDSALYFCASSVDRGSGNTIYFGEGSWLTVV.

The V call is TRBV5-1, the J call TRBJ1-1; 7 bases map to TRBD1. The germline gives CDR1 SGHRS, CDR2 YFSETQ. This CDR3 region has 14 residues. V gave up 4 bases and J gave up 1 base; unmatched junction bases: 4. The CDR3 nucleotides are TGCGCCAGCAGCGCCGGACAGGAGAACACTGAAGCTTTCTTT. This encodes CASSAGQENTEAFF.

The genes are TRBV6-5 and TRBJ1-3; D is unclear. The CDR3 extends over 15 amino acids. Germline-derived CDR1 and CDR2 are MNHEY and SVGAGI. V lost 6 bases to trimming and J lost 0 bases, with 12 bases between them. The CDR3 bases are TGTGCCAGCAGCAACGGTTACTCCTCTGGAAACACCATATATTTT. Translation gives CASSNGYSSGNTIYF.

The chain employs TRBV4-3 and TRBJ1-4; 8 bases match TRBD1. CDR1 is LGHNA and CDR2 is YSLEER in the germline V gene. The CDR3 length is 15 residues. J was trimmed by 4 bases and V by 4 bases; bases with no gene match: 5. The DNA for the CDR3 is TGCGCCAGCAGCCCAGGGGGCGGATATAATGAAAAACTGTTTTTT. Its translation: CASSPGGGYNEKLFF.

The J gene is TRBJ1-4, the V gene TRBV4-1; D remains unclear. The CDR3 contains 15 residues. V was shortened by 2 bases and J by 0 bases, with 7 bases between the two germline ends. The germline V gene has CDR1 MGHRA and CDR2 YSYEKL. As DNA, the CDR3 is TGCGCCAGCAGCCAACTAGGTGCAACTAATGAAAAACTGTTTTTT. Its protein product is CASSQLGATNEKLFF.

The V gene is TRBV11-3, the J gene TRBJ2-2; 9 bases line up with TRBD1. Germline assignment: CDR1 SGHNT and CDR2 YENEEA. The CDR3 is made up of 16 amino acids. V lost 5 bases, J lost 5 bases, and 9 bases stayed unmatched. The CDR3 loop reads CASSTYRGQRTGELFF. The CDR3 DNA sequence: TGTGCCAGCAGCACCTACAGGGGGCAGAGAACCGGGGAGCTGTTTTTT.

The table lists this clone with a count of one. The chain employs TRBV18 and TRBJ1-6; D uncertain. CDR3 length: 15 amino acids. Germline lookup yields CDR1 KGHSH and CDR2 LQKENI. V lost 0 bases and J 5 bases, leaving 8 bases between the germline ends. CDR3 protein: CASSPPNGNNSPLHF. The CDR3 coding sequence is TGTGCCAGCTCACCACCTAACGGGAATAATTCACCCCTCCACTTT.

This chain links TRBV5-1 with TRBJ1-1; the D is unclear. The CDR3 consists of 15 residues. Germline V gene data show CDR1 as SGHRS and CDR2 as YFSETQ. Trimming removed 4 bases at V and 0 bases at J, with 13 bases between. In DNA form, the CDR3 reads TGCGCCAGCAGCACCCAACCTGGGCTGAACACTGAAGCTTTCTTT. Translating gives CASSTQPGLNTEAFF.

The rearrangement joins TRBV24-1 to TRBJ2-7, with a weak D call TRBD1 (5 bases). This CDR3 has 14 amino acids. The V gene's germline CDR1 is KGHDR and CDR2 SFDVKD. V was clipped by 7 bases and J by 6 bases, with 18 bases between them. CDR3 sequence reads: CATSAVGAQAEQYF. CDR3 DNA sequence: TGTGCCACCAGCGCCGTTGGGGCCCAAGCCGAGCAGTACTTC.

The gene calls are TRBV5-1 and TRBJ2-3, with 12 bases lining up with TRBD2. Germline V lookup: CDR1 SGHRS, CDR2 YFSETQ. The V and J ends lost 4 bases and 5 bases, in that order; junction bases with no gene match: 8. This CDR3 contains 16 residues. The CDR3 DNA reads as TGCGCCAGCAGCACTCAGACTAGCGGGAGTGGAGATACGCAGTATTTT. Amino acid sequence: CASSTQTSGSGDTQYF.

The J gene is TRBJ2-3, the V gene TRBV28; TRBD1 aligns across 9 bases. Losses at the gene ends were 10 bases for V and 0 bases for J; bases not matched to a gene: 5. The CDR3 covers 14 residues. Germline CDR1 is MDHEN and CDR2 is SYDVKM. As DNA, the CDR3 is TGTGCCACCGGGGACAGGGCTAGCACAGATACGCAGTATTTT. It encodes CATGDRASTDTQYF.

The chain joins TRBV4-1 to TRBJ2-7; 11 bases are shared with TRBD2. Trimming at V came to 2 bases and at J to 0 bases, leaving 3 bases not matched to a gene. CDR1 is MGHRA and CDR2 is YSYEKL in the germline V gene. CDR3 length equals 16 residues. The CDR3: CASSQRGTSGSYEQYF. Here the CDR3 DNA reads TGCGCCAGCAGCCAACGTGGGACTAGCGGCTCCTACGAGCAGTACTTC.

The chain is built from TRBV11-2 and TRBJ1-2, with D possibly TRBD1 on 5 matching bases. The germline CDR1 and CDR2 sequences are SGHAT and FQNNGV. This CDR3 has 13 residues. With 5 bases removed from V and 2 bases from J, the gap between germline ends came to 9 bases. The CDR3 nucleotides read TGTGCCAGCAGCGCGGGGGTGAACTATGGCTACACCTTC. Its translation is CASSAGVNYGYTF.

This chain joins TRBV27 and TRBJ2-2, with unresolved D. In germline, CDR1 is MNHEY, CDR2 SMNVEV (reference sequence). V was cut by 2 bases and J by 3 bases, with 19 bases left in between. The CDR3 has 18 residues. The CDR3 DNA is TGTGCCAGCAGTTTACCCCAGGTAGAAACGGATTACACCGGGGAGCTGTTTTTT. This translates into CASSLPQVETDYTGELFF.

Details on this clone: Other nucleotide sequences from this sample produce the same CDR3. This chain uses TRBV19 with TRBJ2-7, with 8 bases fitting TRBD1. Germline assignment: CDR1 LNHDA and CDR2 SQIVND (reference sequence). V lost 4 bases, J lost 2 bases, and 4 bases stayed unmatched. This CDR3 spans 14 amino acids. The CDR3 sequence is CASSRGTGPYEQYF. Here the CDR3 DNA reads TGTGCCAGTAGTAGAGGGACAGGTCCCTACGAGCAGTACTTC.

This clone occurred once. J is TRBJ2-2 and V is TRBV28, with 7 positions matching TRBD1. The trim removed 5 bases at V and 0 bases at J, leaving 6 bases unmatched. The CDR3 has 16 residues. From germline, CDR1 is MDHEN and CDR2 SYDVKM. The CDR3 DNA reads TGTGCCAGCAGTCCCCAGGGGACAGCGAACACCGGGGAGCTGTTTTTT. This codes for CASSPQGTANTGELFF.

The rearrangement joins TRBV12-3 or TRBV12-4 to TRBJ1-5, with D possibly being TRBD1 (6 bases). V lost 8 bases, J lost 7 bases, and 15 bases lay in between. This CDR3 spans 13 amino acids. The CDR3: CASGGAGNQPQHF. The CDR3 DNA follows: TGTGCCAGCGGGGGGGCAGGGAACCAGCCCCAGCATTTT.

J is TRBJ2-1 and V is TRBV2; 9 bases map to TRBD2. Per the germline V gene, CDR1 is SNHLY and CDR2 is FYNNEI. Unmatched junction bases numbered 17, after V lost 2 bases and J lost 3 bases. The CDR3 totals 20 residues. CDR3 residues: CASSERAGGMGLTFYNEQFF. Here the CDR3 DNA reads TGTGCCAGCAGTGAACGTGCGGGAGGGATGGGACTAACCTTCTACAATGAGCAGTTCTTC.

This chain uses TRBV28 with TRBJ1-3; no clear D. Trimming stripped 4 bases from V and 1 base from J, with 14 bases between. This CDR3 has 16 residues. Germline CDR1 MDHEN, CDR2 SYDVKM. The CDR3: CASSSPPGLSGNTIYF. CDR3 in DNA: TGTGCCAGCAGTTCTCCCCCAGGCCTTTCTGGAAACACCATATATTTT.